This T cell receptor (beta chain) derives from a study of shared clonotypes between healthy human individuals. General study findings and limits: An anticipated effect of sequencing depth on clonotype sharing among donors was recognized. It was the non-shared clonotypes that had lower generation probabilities than clonotypes shared by all four donors.

About this clone: Its target is not known.

Clones were sequenced by immunoSEQ multiplex PCR, and TCRdb holds only the in-frame ones, with some missing. The table shows over 2,000,000 clones, with roughly 93% occurring only once. The naive CD8 subset, CD45RO-negative cells positively selected for CCR7, excluded terminally differentiated effector memory CD45RA+ cells. Donation came from healthy HIV-negative adults that had no recent acute infections or vaccinations. Source material: naive CD8+ T cells from PBMCs. The clonotype comes from a man aged 18 to 29 in good health. Some clones in this sample may be carry-over from other donors' samples.

CDR3 protein: CASSLVPGLNSWAKNIQYF. Here the CDR3 DNA reads TGTGCCAGCAGCTTAGTGCCGGGCTTGAATTCTTGGGCCAAAAACATTCAGTACTTC. The chain couples TRBV7-9 to TRBJ2-4; D not certain. Germline-derived CDR1 and CDR2 are SEHNR and FQNEAQ (reference sequence). The CDR3 has 19 residues. V dropped 1 base and J dropped 1 base, with 20 bases sitting between them.